This T cell receptor (beta chain) was identified during a study of T cells in Graves' hyperthyroidism and ophthalmopathy. Study-wide results and limits: Most thyroid clonotypes expanded above 0.001 were also detected in blood. In validation, the model predicted ophthalmopathy. These predictions came a median about 6.8 months before onset.

TCR beta CDR3 regions were amplified from RNA. During a first-round RT-PCR of the TCR CDR3, the HTBI primer set was used. TCRdb passed the multiplex PCR reads through MiXCR, listing each CDR3 protein once. The sample gives roughly 170,000 distinct CDR3 sequences, 15% to 20% of which show up once; 25% to 30% is in the top ten. Stable hyperthyroidism: no ophthalmopathy progression over 18 months of follow-up. Recently diagnosed hyperthyroidism of less than 2 months' duration affected patients aged 18 to 65. The CDR3 has 16 amino acids. The germline gives CDR1 MNHNS, CDR2 SASEGT. V was clipped by 5 bases and J by 2 bases, with 16 bases between them. The sample holds many counts of this clonotype. Its antigen remains unidentified.

The TCR sequence derives from a woman aged 45-59 years with Graves' hyperthyroidism. Material for sequencing was blood. The chain uses TRBV6-1 and TRBJ2-1; D call uncertain. CDR3 residues: CASSLGTRPAYNEQFF. As DNA, the CDR3 is TGTGCCAGCAGTTTAGGTACCCGGCCAGCCTACAATGAGCAGTTCTTC.